This T cell receptor beta chain was sequenced in a study of human T cells and chemical hapten exposure. TCRdb recomputed calls from the RACE reads with MiXCR, one row per CDR3 protein. The repertoire consists of about 190,000 distinct CDR3 sequences, with around 23% occurring once and the leading ten covering roughly 2.4%. The time point was: patch test 3, about 24 weeks after DPC sensitization. Treatment defined: therapeutic diphenylcyclopropenone sensitization with weekly scalp DPC. The ends lost 6 bases at V and 1 base at J; junction bases unmatched: 8. This CDR3 comprises 15 residues. The germline V gene encodes CDR1 MNHNS and CDR2 SASEGT.

Sequences were derived from whole blood, sampled in connection with sensitization to the hapten diphenylcyclopropenone (DPC). The chain joins TRBV6-1 to TRBJ2-7, with 8 bases matching TRBD1. The origin of this receptor is a woman between 40 and 55 years old with alopecia areata. Some clones in this sample may be carry-over from other donors' samples. The CDR3 DNA follows: TGTGCCAGCAGCCGCAGCAGGGGGCCGTCCTACGAGCAGTACTTC. It translates to CASSRSRGPSYEQYF.